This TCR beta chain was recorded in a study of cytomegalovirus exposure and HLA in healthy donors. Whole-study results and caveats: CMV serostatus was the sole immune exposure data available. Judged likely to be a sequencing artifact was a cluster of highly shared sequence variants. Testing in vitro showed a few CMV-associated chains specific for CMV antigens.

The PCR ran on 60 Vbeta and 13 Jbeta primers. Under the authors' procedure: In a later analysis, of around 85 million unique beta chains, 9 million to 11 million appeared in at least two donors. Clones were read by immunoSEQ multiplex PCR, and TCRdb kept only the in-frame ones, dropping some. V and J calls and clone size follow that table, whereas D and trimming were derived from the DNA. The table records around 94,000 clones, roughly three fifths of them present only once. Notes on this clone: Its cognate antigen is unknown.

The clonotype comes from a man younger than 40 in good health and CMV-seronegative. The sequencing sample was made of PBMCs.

This chain's CDR3 is CASSPPSGANEQFF. Written as DNA, the CDR3 is TGTGCCAGCAGCCCCCCAAGCGGGGCCAATGAGCAGTTCTTC. The chain carries TRBV7-3 and TRBJ2-1; TRBD2 matches at 7 bases. V shed 5 bases and J 6 bases; nucleotides not matched to a gene: 7. This CDR3 has 14 residues. Germline values: CDR1 SGHTA, CDR2 FQGTGA.